The T cell receptor beta chain under discussion was sequenced for a study of T cell responses to AZD1222 COVID-19 vaccine (dated by TCRdb to 2020 to 2023). With regard to the full study: A total of over 230 trial participants underwent TCR sequencing, of whom 207 had received two doses of AZD1222 and some 26 had received two doses of the MenACWY control vaccine. Trial participants were enrolled by age into subgroups of 18-55, 56-69 and 70-plus years, and around 150, 28 and 57 TCR-sequenced participants, respectively, were included in these subgroups. Findings and caveats that apply to the study as a whole: Most participants were white British and females outnumbered males, and the authors suggested that clonal diversity may have been underestimated. No day 14 peak-response samples were available, so repertoires were characterized only after the peak T cell response. Conclusions about previously exposed vaccinees are limited, since just a handful of AZD1222 recipients were seropositive for SARS-CoV-2 at baseline. After two AZD1222 doses, both the breadth and the depth of spike-specific TCRs were significantly higher than at day 0 and than in MenACWY recipients. Reportedly, close to half of the unique spike-specific TCRs recognized epitopes lying outside the regions that are mutated in the B.1.351 and B.1.1.7 variants. The whole spike protein was spanned by vaccine-associated CD4 TCRs, and dominant responses were seen in regions 160-218 and 743-854. In the small 56-69-year group, the increase in depth fell short of significance, most likely because of low power.

Reading the label with the study, this specimen's time point is: about 28 days (+/-7) after the second vaccine dose. AZD1222 recipients with second doses at about 4 weeks or about 12 weeks were pooled, because spike-specific TCR depth and breadth did not differ between schedules. Vaccinee samples came from UK trials COV001 and COV002, including a single-blind randomized controlled phase 2/3 trial of AZD1222 (ChAdOx1 nCoV-19) in healthy adults. For TCRbeta chain sequencing, PBMC samples from trial participants were taken at day 0 and at day 28 after the second dose. The CDR3, from cysteine to phenylalanine, totals 14 residues. CDR3 DNA only is kept here, 42 bases in frame from base 1. The junction carries 7 bases between V and J, which are trimmed by 0 bases and 1 base respectively. Based on the germline V gene, the CDR1 and CDR2 sequences are SGHRS and YFSETQ. The CDR3 regions of human TCRbeta chains were subjected to immunosequencing. The published analysis was carried out like this. Repertoire TCRs were matched against a reference library of SARS-CoV-2-specific TCRs generated with the MIRA antigen-specificity platform. Breadth was defined as the fraction of unique TCRs that were SARS-CoV-2-associated. Depth was defined as the fraction of total T cells that were SARS-CoV-2-associated. Using the MIRA data, each spike-specific TCR was mapped to the spike region that the TCR reacts to and placed in a CD4 or CD8 class. Log10-transformed breadth and depth values were compared by one-way ANOVA with Sidak's multiple comparisons tests. Here the immuneACCESS table is served through TCRdb, limited to in-frame sequences with V and J called. Missing clones are a known gap in these copies; in checked studies unresolved V genes cover under half, and the rest lacks a known reason. V, J and clone size are those of that table, while D and trimming were read from the DNA. This sample has under 150,000 clones in its table, and about 90% of those were observed once. The ten largest clonotypes hold approximately 1.6% of the sample.

A word on this clone: The clone's antigen remains unknown. One base away there is no much larger clone; base qualities are not given.

Sequencing used peripheral blood, obtained 28 days after the second AZD1222 dose. Recombination connected TRBV5-1 to TRBJ1-1, with no confidently assigned D gene. The receptor was isolated from an adult who received the AZD1222 COVID-19 vaccine. The CDR3 protein is CASSLGQANTEAFF. In nucleotides, the sequence is TGCGCCAGCAGCTTGGGGCAGGCGAACACTGAAGCTTTCTTT.